This entry lists 14 T cell receptor beta chains sequenced from one sample in a study of T cell responses to AZD1222 COVID-19 vaccine. Libraries were prepared by immunoSEQ multiplex PCR; TCRdb keeps only in-frame clonotypes and omits some of them. In the table there are tens of thousands of clones, about 80% of which are singletons. Specimen: peripheral blood, collected 28 days after the second AZD1222 dose. The receptors were gathered from an adult who received the AZD1222 COVID-19 vaccine.

The chain couples TRBV6-2 or TRBV6-3 to TRBJ2-3, with 8 nucleotides matching TRBD1. Germline V gene data show CDR1 as MNHEY and CDR2 as SVGEGT. The junction had 10 bases not matched to a gene; V was cut back by 2 bases and J by 3 bases. The CDR3 has 17 residues. This CDR3 reads CASSYEVGRGRTDTQYF. In DNA form, the CDR3 reads TGTGCCAGCAGTTACGAAGTCGGCAGGGGGCGAACAGATACGCAGTATTTT.

V and J are TRBV5-1 and TRBJ2-5; D is uncertain. Trimming took 0 bases from V and 2 from J, leaving 8 bases between them. Germline assignment: CDR1 SGHRS and CDR2 YFSETQ. The CDR3 is made up of 14 amino acids. CDR3 sequence (DNA): TGCGCCAGCAGCTTGGCACTAATACAAGAGACCCAGTACTTC. Its translation: CASSLALIQETQYF.

The chain links TRBV19 to TRBJ1-5; the D gene is possibly TRBD1 (5 bases). Trimming shortened V by 6 bases and J by 9 bases, and 15 bases separated the two germline ends. Looked up from germline, CDR1 is LNHDA and CDR2 is SQIVND (reference sequence). This CDR3 has 13 amino acids. CDR3 sequence reads: CASSFAPQGPQHF. DNA of the CDR3: TGTGCCAGTAGCTTCGCACCCCAGGGGCCCCAGCATTTT.

This chain links TRBV28 with TRBJ2-5; D not certain. The V end lost 7 bases, the J end lost 2 bases, and 20 bases lay between the germline ends. The germline gives CDR1 MDHEN, CDR2 SYDVKM. The CDR3 covers 16 residues. CDR3 sequence reads: CASIPTSETQQETQYF. In DNA form, the CDR3 reads TGTGCCAGCATCCCGACCTCGGAGACACAACAAGAGACCCAGTACTTC.

This chain links TRBV4-1 with TRBJ1-5; TRBD1 agrees at 10 bases. Germline CDR1 is MGHRA and CDR2 is YSYEKL. V shed 3 bases, J shed 5 bases, and the junction held 7 bases outside the gene matches. CDR3 length: 16 amino acids. The CDR3 is CASSQFGTGVDQPQHF. CDR3 nucleotide sequence: TGCGCCAGCAGCCAGTTCGGGACAGGGGTCGATCAGCCCCAGCATTTT.

The chain is built from TRBV21-1 and TRBJ2-3. TRBV21-1 is recorded as a pseudogene. This CDR3 has 16 amino acids. DNA of the CDR3: TGTGCCAGCAGCAAAGATGCGCACAATGGCACAGATACGCAGTATTTT. Its protein is CASSKDAHNGTDTQYF.

This chain joins TRBV6-9 and TRBJ2-7, with 8 bases aligning to TRBD2. This CDR3 comprises 17 residues. Germline V gene lookup returns CDR1 MNHGY and CDR2 SVAAGI. V gave up 10 bases and J gave up 4 bases; unmatched junction bases: 21. The CDR3 protein is CATYTRARSGRRYEQYF. The CDR3 region has the DNA TGTGCCACTTATACACGAGCCAGGAGCGGGAGAAGATACGAGCAGTACTTC.

The chain couples TRBV28 to TRBJ1-1; D call uncertain. V lost 5 bases and J 5 bases, leaving 15 bases between the germline ends. Germline loops: CDR1 MDHEN, CDR2 SYDVKM. CDR3 length: 14 residues. This CDR3 reads CASSPPSMVTEAFF. In nucleotides, the CDR3 is TGTGCCAGCAGTCCACCTTCTATGGTAACTGAAGCTTTCTTT.

V gene TRBV4-3 combines with J gene TRBJ2-5; D is unresolved. The CDR3 is 15 residues long. Deletions cut 0 bases from V and 1 base from J, with 9 bases between. Germline loops: CDR1 LGHNA, CDR2 YSLEER. The CDR3 here is CASSQETRPQETQYF. The CDR3 nucleotides are TGCGCCAGCAGCCAAGAGACACGACCCCAAGAGACCCAGTACTTC.

This clone is medium-sized. The rearrangement links TRBV7-8 to TRBJ2-5, with D perhaps TRBD2 (5 bases). CDR1 is SGHVS, CDR2 FQNEAQ, per germline. The CDR3 runs 15 residues. Trimming cost V 9 bases and J 5 bases, with 22 bases left between them. CDR3 nucleotides: TGTGCCAGTAGTCGGGGTAGAGGTCCATCGGAGACCCAGTACTTC. Encoded protein: CASSRGRGPSETQYF. The full variable domain, completed using reference TRBV7-8 and TRBJ2-5, is GAGVSQSPRYKVAKRGQDVALRCDPISGHVSLFWYQQALGQGPEFLTYFQNEAQLDKSGLPSDRFFAERPEGSVSTLKIQRTQQEDSAVYLCASSRGRGPSETQYFGPGTRLLVL.

V gene TRBV4-1 combines with J gene TRBJ2-3, with D possibly TRBD2 on 6 matching bases. CDR1 and CDR2 (germline): MGHRA, YSYEKL. V was shortened by 1 base and J by 0 bases, with 11 bases between the two germline ends. The CDR3 length is 16 residues. Here the CDR3 reads CASSQVGGTSTDTQYF. CDR3 DNA sequence: TGCGCCAGCAGCCAAGTGGGGGGAACTAGCACAGATACGCAGTATTTT.

The chain employs TRBV10-3 and TRBJ2-2; the D gene is possibly TRBD2 (6 bases). CDR1 is ENHRY and CDR2 is SYGVKD in the germline V gene. This CDR3 is 14 amino acids long. Trimming removed 3 bases at V and 8 bases at J, with 13 bases between. The CDR3 here is CAISDSGVAGELFF. The CDR3 coding sequence is TGTGCCATCAGTGATTCGGGAGTGGCGGGGGAGCTGTTTTTT.

V gene TRBV19 combines with J gene TRBJ2-1; D is possibly TRBD2 (6 bases). Germline lookup yields CDR1 LNHDA and CDR2 SQIVND (reference sequence). V shed 5 bases and J shed 10 bases, with 15 bases lying between them. CDR3 size: 13 residues. In DNA form, the CDR3 reads TGTGCCAGTAGTCAAGATAGCGCGGGGGAGCAGTTCTTC. It translates to CASSQDSAGEQFF.

This clone was counted between two and nine times. This chain connects TRBV2 to TRBJ1-5; D gene unclear. CDR3 length equals 13 residues. The germline gives CDR1 SNHLY, CDR2 FYNNEI. Trimming left V 5 bases short and J 4 bases short, with 9 bases between. The CDR3 DNA reads as TGTGCCAGCAGTACCTTCGGGAATCAGCCCCAGCATTTT. Its protein product is CASSTFGNQPQHF.